The next 9 T cell receptor beta chains were all read from a single sample in a study of T cells in Graves' hyperthyroidism and ophthalmopathy. RNA transcripts served as the template for amplifying TCR beta CDR3 regions. Primed by the HTBI set, a first-round RT-PCR was run on the TCR CDR3. TCRdb independently ran MiXCR on the multiplex PCR reads; one entry per CDR3 protein. The data contain 400,000 to 500,000 distinct CDR3 sequences, 14% to 15% of them singletons. The sequencing input was blood. Receptors were obtained from a man aged 18 to 29 with Graves' ophthalmopathy.

This clonotype came up a few times. This could be a read error, since a much larger clone is one nucleotide away. The rearrangement links TRBV20-1 to TRBJ2-5, with 8 bases aligning to TRBD2. The CDR3 runs to 15 residues. Trimming at V came to 5 bases and at J to 2 bases, leaving 10 bases not matched to a gene. CDR1 is DFQATT and CDR2 is SNEGSKA in the germline V gene (reference sequence). The CDR3 protein is CSAPASTSEQETQYF. Written as DNA, the CDR3 is TGCAGTGCTCCCGCCTCGACTAGCGAACAAGAGACCCAGTACTTC.

This clonotype was seen many times. V is TRBV28 and J is TRBJ1-1, with 8 bases identical to TRBD1. The germline CDR1 and CDR2 sequences are MDHEN and SYDVKM. V dropped 6 bases and J dropped 7; count of bases not matched to a gene: 10. The CDR3 covers 14 residues. The CDR3 reads CASSIQGVYGEAFF. The CDR3 bases are TGTGCCAGCAGCATACAGGGGGTCTACGGTGAAGCTTTCTTT.

This chain connects TRBV12-3 or TRBV12-4 to TRBJ1-5; tentative D call: TRBD1 (5 bases). The CDR3 is 17 amino acids. V was clipped by 5 bases and J by 4 bases, with 21 bases between them. CDR3 protein: CASSPGTGRGRNQPQHF. CDR3 sequence (DNA): TGTGCCAGCAGTCCGGGGACTGGACGAGGGCGAAATCAGCCCCAGCATTTT.

In this sample, this clonotype turned up many times. The chain is built from TRBV28 and TRBJ2-1, with unresolved D. This CDR3 contains 15 residues. V lost 2 bases and J lost 10, with 18 bases in between. The germline CDR1 and CDR2 sequences are MDHEN and SYDVKM. CDR3 in amino acids: CASSLPRSSRREQFF. The CDR3 DNA is TGTGCCAGCAGTTTACCCCGGAGTAGCCGAAGGGAGCAGTTCTTC.

This clonotype was recorded many times. The chain carries TRBV19 and TRBJ1-2, with 7 bases matching TRBD1. Germline CDR1 is LNHDA and CDR2 is SQIVND (reference sequence). J was trimmed by 5 bases and V by 6 bases; bases with no gene match: 9. The CDR3 runs to 14 residues. The CDR3, as DNA: TGTGCCAGTAGAAGGGACAGCTTCCTTTATGGCTACACCTTC. It codes for CASRRDSFLYGYTF.

This clonotype was picked up many times. The rearrangement joins TRBV10-3 to TRBJ2-3; a weak D match, TRBD1 (6 bases). Germline V gene sequence: CDR1 ENHRY, CDR2 SYGVKD. V lost 4 bases and J lost 5, with 16 bases in between. CDR3 length: 15 residues. Written as DNA, the CDR3 is TGTGCCATCAGTGTGGCAGGGGCTGGTCGAGATACGCAGTATTTT. Amino acids: CAISVAGAGRDTQYF.

Ten or more counts support this clonotype. The chain employs TRBV12-3 or TRBV12-4 and TRBJ2-7, with D perhaps matching TRBD2 (5 bases). V dropped 4 bases and J dropped 5 bases, with 9 bases sitting between them. The CDR3 contains 12 residues. The CDR3 bases are TGTGCCAGCAGTTACGCGGGTAACGAGCAGTACTTC. Translated: CASSYAGNEQYF.

This clonotype was seen many times. This chain joins TRBV7-2 and TRBJ1-4, with TRBD1 matching 7 bases. This CDR3 is built from 15 residues. V was pared by 1 base and J by 5 bases, with 4 bases of the junction left unmatched. Germline V lookup: CDR1 SGHTA, CDR2 FQGNSA. The CDR3 region is CASSLDVTGNEKLFF. Written as DNA, the CDR3 is TGTGCCAGCAGCTTAGACGTGACAGGGAATGAAAAACTGTTTTTT.

The chain employs TRBV3-1 and TRBJ2-3, with 9 nucleotides matching TRBD2. Germline V CDR1 and CDR2: LGHDT, YNNKEL (reference sequence). The V and J ends lost 2 bases and 5 bases, in that order; junction bases with no gene match: 11. The CDR3 is 17 amino acids. The CDR3 DNA follows: TGTGCCAGCAGCCAAAGGTGGAATAGCGGGAGATTAGATACGCAGTATTTT. Translated: CASSQRWNSGRLDTQYF.